A single TCR beta chain is shown here with its context. As yet, its antigen is unknown. A second roughly 6 to 11 cycle PCR used barcoded and J-beta primers. Tagging of each cDNA molecule was performed by a template-switch adaptor with 12 random nucleotides. TCRdb reanalysed the 5' RACE reads using MiXCR and keeps one entry per CDR3 protein. The data show hundreds of thousands of distinct CDR3 sequences, with roughly 35% seen just once and over 10% held by the top ten. This sample is part of a study of blood T cells in healthy people across ages. Study-wide points: No one knew whether donors had CMV, which possibly confounded expanded clonotype changes. Older individuals had lower TCR beta diversity per million T cells (the decline was roughly linear).

Healthy individuals of Caucasian origin from Russia, aged roughly 6 to 90, served as donors. V gave up 3 bases and J gave up 2 bases, with 7 bases separating them. This CDR3 contains 13 residues. Germline lookup yields CDR1 SNHLY and CDR2 FYNNEI. The sample taken for sequencing was blood. The chain employs TRBV2 and TRBJ1-2; D uncertain. This clonotype was obtained from a young man in good health. DNA for the CDR3: TGTGCCAGCAGTGAGGACGGGAACTATGGCTACACCTTC. It translates to CASSEDGNYGYTF.